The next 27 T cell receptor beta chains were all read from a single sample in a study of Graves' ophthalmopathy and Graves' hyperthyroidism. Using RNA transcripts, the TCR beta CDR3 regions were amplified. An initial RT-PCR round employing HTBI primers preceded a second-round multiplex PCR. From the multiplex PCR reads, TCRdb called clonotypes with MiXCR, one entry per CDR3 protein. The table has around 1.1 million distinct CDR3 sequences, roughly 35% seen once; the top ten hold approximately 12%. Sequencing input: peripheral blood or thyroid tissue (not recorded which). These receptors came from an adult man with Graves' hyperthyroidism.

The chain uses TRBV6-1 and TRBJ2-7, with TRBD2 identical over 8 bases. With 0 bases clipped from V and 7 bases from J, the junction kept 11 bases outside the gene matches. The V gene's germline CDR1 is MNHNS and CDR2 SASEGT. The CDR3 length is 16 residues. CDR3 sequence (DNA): TGTGCCAGCAGTGAAGCGCTTCGGGAGGGTAACAGGGAGCAGTACTTC. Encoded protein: CASSEALREGNREQYF.

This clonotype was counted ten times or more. The CDR3 DNA follows: TGTGCCATCGCCCCCGGCGCTCGCACCGGGGAGCTGTTTTTT. This codes for CAIAPGARTGELFF. This chain links TRBV10-3 with TRBJ2-2; D unclear. Germline V lookup: CDR1 ENHRY, CDR2 SYGVKD. Trimming stripped 8 bases from V and 4 bases from J, with 14 bases between. The CDR3 is made up of 14 amino acids.

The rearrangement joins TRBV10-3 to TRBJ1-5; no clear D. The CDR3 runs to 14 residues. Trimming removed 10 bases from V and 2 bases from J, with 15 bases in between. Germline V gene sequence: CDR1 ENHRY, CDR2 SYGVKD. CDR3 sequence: CASGETGGNQPQHF. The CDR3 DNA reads TGTGCCAGCGGCGAGACCGGTGGCAATCAGCCCCAGCATTTT.

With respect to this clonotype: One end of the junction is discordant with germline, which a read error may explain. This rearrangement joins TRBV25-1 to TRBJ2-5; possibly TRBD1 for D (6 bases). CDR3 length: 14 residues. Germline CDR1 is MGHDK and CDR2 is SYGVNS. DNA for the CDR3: TGCGCCAGCAAGGGACACCCGGACATGGAGACCCAGTACTTC. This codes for CASKGHPDMETQYF.

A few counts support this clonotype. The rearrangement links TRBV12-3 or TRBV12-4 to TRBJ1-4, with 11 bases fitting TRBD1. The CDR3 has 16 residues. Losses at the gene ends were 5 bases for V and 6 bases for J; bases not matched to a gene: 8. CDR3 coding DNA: TGTGCCAGCAGTCCCGTGGGGACAGGGGGGTATGAAAAACTGTTTTTT. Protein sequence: CASSPVGTGGYEKLFF.

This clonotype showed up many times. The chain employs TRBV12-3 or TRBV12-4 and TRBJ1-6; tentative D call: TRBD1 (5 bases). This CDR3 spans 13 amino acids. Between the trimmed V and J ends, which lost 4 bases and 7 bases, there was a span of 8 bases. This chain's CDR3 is CASSSGWNSPLHF. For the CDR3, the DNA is TGTGCCAGCAGTTCAGGGTGGAATTCACCCCTCCACTTT.

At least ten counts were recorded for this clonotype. CDR3 sequence: CASSLGRQIRNGYTF. The CDR3 region has the DNA TGTGCCAGCAGCTTAGGCAGACAGATTCGGAATGGCTACACCTTC. This sequence joins TRBV7-2 and TRBJ1-2, with D possibly being TRBD1 (5 bases). The V end lost 1 base, the J end lost 6 bases, and 15 bases lay between the germline ends. CDR3 length: 15 residues. CDR1 and CDR2 (germline): SGHTA, FQGNSA.

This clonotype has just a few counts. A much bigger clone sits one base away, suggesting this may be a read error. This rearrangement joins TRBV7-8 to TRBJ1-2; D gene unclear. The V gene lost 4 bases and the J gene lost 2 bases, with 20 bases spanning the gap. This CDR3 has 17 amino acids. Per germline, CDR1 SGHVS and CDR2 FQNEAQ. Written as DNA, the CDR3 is TGTGCCAGCAGCTCTAGACCCCGAAAGACGGGCAACTATGGCTACACCTTC. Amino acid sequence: CASSSRPRKTGNYGYTF.

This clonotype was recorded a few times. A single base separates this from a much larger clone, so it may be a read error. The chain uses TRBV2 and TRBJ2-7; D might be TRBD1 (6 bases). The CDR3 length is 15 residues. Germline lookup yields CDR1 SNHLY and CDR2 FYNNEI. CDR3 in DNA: TGCGCCAGCAGCCCAGGCCAGGACAGCTCCTACGAGCAGTACTTC. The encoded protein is CASSPGQDSSYEQYF. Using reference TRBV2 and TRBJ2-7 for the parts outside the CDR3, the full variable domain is EPEVTQTPSHQVTQMGQEVILRCVPISNHLYFYWYRQILGQKVEFLVSFYNNEISEKSEIFDDQFSVERPDGSNFTLKIRSTKLEDSAMYFCASSPGQDSSYEQYFGPGTRLTVT.

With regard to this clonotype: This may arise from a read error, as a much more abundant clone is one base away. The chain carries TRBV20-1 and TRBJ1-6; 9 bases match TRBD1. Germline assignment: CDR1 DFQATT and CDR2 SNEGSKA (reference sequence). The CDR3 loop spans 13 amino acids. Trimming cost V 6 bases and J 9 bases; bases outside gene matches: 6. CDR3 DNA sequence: TGCAGTGCCAAGGACAGGGGAAGTTCACCCCTCCACTTT. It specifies CSAKDRGSSPLHF.

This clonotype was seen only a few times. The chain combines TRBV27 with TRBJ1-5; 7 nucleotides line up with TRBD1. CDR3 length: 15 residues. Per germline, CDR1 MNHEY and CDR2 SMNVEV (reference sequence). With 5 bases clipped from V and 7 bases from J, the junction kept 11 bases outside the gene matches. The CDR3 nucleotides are TGTGCCAGCAGTCCCCTGGACAGGCCAGGACAGCCCCAGCATTTT. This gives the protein CASSPLDRPGQPQHF.

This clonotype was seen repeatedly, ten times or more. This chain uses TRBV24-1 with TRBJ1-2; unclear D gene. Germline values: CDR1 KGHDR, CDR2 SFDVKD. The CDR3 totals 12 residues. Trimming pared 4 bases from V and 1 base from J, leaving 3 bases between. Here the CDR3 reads CATSDRNYGYTF. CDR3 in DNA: TGTGCCACCAGTGACCGTAACTATGGCTACACCTTC.

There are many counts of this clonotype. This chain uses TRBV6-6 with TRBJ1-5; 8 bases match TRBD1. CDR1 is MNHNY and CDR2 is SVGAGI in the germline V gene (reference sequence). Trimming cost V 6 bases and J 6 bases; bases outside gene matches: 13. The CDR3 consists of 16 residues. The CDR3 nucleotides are TGTGCCAGCAGGGGGATGGACAGGGATGAAGGTCAGCCCCAGCATTTT. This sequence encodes CASRGMDRDEGQPQHF.

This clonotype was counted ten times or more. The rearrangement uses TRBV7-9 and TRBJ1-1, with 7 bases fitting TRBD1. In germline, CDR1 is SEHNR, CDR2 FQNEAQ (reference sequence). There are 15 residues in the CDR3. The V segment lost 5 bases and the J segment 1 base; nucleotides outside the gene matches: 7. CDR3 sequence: CASSIRDSRNTEAFF. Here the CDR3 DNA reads TGTGCCAGCAGCATACGGGACAGTCGGAACACTGAAGCTTTCTTT. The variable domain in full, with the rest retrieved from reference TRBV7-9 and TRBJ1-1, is DTGVSQNPRHKITKRGQNVTFRCDPISEHNRLYWYRQTLGQGPEFLTYFQNEAQLEKSRLLSDRFSAERPKGSFSTLEIQRTEQGDSAMYLCASSIRDSRNTEAFFGQGTRLTVV.

The CDR3, as DNA: TGTGCCACCAGTGATCGATATGATAGCAATCAGCCCCAGCATTTT. The encoded protein is CATSDRYDSNQPQHF. This chain connects TRBV24-1 to TRBJ1-5; no clear D. V lost 3 bases and J 0 bases, leaving 8 bases between the germline ends. The CDR3 consists of 15 residues. Germline V CDR1 and CDR2: KGHDR, SFDVKD.

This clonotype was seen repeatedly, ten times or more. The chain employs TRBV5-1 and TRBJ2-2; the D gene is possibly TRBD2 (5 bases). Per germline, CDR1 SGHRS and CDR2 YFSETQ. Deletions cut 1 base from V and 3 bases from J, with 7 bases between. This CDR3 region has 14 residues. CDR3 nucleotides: TGCGCCAGCAGCTTGCGGGGATACACCGGGGAGCTGTTTTTT. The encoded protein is CASSLRGYTGELFF. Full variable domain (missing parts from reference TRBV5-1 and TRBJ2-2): KAGVTQTPRYLIKTRGQQVTLSCSPISGHRSVSWYQQTPGQGLQFLFEYFSETQRNKGNFPGRFSGRQFSNSRSEMNVSTLELGDSALYLCASSLRGYTGELFFGEGSRLTVL.

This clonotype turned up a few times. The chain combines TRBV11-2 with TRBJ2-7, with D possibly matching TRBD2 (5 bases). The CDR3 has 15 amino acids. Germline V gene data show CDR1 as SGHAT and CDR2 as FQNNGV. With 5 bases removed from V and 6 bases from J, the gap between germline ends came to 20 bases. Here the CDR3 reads CASSPVRENYSEQYF. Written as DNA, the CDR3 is TGTGCCAGCAGCCCTGTTCGGGAAAACTATAGCGAGCAGTACTTC.

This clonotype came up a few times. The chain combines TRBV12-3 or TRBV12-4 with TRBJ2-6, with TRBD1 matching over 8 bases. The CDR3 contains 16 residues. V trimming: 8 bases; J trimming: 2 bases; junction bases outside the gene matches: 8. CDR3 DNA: TGTGCCAGCGCCCCCAGGGGGCTGGCTGGGGCCAACGTCCTGACTTTC. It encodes CASAPRGLAGANVLTF.

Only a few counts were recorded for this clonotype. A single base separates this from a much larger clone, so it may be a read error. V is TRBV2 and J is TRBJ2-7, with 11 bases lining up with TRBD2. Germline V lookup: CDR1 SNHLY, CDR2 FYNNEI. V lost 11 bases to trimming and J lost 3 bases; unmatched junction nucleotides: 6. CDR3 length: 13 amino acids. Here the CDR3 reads CACRLAGHYEQYF. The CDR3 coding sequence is TGTGCCTGCCGACTAGCGGGGCACTACGAGCAGTACTTC.

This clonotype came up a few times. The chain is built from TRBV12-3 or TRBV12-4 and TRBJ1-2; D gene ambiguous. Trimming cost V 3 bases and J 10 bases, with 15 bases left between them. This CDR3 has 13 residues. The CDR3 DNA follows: TGTGCCAGCAGTTTTTCGGGGAAAGGTTACTACACCTTC. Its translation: CASSFSGKGYYTF.

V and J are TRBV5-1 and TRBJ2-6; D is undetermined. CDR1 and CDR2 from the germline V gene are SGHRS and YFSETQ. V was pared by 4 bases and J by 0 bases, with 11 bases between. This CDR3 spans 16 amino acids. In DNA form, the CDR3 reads TGCGCCAGCAGCGCAGGTGGCAGCTCTGGGGCCAACGTCCTGACTTTC. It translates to CASSAGGSSGANVLTF.

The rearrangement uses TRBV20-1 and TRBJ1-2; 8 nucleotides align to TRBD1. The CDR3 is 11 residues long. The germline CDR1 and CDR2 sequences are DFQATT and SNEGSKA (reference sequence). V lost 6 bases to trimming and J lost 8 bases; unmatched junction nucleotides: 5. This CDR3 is CSAQDREGYTF. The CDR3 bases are TGCAGTGCCCAGGACAGGGAGGGCTACACCTTC.

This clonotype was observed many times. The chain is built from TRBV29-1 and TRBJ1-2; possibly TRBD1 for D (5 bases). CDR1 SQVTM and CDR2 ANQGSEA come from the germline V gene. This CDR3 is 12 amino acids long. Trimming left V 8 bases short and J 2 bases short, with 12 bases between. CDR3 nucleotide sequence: TGCAGCACGCCCGACAGAAACTATGGCTACACCTTC. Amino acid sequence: CSTPDRNYGYTF.

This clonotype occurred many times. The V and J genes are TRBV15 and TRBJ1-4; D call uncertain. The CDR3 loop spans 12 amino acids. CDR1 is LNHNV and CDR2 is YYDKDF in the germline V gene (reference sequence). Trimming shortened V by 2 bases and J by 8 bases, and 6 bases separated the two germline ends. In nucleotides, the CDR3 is TGTGCCACCAGCAGACCGAGGGAAAAACTGTTTTTT. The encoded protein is CATSRPREKLFF. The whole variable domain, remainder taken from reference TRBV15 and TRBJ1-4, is DAMVIQNPRYQVTQFGKPVTLSCSQTLNHNVMYWYQQKSSQAPKLLFHYYDKDFNNEADTPDNFQSRRPNTSFCFLDIRSPGLGDTAMYLCATSRPREKLFFGSGTQLSVL.

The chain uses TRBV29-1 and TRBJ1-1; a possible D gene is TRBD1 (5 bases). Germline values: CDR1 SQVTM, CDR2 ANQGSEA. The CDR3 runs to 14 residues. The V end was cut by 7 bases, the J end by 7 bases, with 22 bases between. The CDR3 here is CSGDTSGGYNEAFF. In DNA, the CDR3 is TGCAGCGGGGATACTAGCGGGGGTTACAATGAAGCTTTCTTT.

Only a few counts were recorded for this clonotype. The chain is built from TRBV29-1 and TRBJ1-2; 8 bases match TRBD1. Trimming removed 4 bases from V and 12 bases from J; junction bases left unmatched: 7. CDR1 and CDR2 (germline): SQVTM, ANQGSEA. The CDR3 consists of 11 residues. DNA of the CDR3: TGCAGCGTTGTGACAGGGGCTGGAAACACCTTC. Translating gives CSVVTGAGNTF.

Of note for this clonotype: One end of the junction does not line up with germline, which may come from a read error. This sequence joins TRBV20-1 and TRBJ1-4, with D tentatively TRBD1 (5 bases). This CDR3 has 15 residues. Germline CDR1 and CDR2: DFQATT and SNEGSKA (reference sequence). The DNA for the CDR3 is TGCAGTGCTAGAGTCGGGACCCCAACTAATGAAGAACTGTTTTTT. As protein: CSARVGTPTNEELFF.